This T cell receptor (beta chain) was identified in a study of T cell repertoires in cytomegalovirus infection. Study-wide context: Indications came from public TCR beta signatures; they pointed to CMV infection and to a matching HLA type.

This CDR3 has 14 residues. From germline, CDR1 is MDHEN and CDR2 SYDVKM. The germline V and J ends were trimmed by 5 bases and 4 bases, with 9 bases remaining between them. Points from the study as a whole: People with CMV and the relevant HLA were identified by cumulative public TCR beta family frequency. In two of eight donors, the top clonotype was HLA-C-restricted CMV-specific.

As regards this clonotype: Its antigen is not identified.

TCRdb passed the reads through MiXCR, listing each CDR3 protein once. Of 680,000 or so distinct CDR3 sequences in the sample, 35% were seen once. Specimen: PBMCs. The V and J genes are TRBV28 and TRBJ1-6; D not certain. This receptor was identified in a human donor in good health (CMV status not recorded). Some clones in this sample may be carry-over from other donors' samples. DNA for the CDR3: TGTGCCAGCAGTGGTTCAGAATATAATTCACCCCTCCACTTT. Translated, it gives CASSGSEYNSPLHF.